What follows describes a single T cell receptor (beta chain). Its antigen remains unidentified. Vbeta (60) and Jbeta (13) primers were used in the PCR. The repertoire was sequenced with immunoSEQ multiplex PCR; TCRdb's copy has only in-frame clones and lacks some. Its clone listing holds 200,000 to 250,000 clones. The sample comes from a study of cytomegalovirus exposure and HLA in healthy donors. Study overall: A prior study identified 117 million unique TCR beta sequences from 150 million to 200 million T cells.

Study-level findings and limits: There were some public TCRs occurring in many donors, but most TCR sequences were rare. Later work associated 17,000 or so TCR beta sequences with HLA alleles at 0.05 false discovery rate. It was reported that the classifier diagnosed cytomegalovirus status with high specificity and sensitivity in both the original and validation cohorts.

The CDR3 covers 15 residues. Unmatched junction bases numbered 8, after V lost 7 bases and J lost 3 bases. The germline V gene encodes CDR1 SNHLY and CDR2 FYNNEI. This chain joins TRBV2 and TRBJ2-3, with 9 bases lining up with TRBD2. The sample consisted of PBMCs. The TCR was taken from a girl aged 2-10 years in good health and CMV-seropositive. The CDR3 coding sequence is TGTGCCAGCACGCCAGCGGGAGGCTATACAGATACGCAGTATTTT. Protein sequence: CASTPAGGYTDTQYF.